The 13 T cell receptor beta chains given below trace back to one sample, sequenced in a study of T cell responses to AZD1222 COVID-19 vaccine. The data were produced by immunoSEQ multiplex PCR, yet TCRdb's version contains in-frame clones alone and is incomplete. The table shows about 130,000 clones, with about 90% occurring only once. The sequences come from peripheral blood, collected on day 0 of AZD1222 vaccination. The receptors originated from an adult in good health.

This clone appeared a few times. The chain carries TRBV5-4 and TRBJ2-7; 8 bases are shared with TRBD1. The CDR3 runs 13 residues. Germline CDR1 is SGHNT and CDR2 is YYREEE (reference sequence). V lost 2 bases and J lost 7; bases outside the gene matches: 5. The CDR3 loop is CASSLGTGQEQYF. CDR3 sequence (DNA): TGTGCCAGCAGCTTAGGGACAGGTCAGGAGCAGTACTTC.

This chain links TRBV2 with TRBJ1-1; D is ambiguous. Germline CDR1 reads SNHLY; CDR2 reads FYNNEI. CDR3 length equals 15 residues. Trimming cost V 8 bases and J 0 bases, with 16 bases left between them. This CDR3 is CASSMGRSLNTEAFF. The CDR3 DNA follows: TGTGCCAGCTCCATGGGGAGGAGCTTGAACACTGAAGCTTTCTTT.

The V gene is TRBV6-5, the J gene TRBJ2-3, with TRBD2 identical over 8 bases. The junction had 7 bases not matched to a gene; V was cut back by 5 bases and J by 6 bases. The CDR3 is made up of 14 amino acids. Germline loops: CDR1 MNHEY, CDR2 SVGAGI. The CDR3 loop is CASSRGLVGDTQYF. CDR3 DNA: TGTGCCAGCAGTCGGGGACTAGTGGGGGATACGCAGTATTTT.

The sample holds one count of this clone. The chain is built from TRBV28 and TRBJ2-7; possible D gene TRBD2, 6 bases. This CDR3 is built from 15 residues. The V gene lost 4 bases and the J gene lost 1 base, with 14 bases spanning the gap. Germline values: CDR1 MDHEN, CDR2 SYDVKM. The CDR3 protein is CASSSLRGGSYEQYF. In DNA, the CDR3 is TGTGCCAGCAGTTCTTTGAGGGGAGGTTCCTACGAGCAGTACTTC.

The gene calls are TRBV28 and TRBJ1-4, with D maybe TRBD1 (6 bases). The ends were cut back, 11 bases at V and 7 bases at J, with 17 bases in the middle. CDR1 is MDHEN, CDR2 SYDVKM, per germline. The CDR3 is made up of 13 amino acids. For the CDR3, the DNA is TGTGCCTCAAAGGGGGGCAATGGTGAAAAACTGTTTTTT. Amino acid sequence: CASKGGNGEKLFF.

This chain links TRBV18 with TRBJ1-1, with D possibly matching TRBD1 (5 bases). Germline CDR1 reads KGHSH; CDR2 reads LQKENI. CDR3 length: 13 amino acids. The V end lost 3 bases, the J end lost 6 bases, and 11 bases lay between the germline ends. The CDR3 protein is CASSPEGRAEAFF. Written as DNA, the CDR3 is TGTGCCAGCTCACCTGAGGGGAGGGCTGAAGCTTTCTTT.

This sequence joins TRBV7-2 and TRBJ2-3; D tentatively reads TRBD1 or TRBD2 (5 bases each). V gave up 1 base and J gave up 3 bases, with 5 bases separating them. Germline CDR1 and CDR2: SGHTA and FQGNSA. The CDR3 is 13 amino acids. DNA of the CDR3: TGTGCCAGCAGCTTAGGGGGGACAGATACGCAGTATTTT. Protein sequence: CASSLGGTDTQYF.

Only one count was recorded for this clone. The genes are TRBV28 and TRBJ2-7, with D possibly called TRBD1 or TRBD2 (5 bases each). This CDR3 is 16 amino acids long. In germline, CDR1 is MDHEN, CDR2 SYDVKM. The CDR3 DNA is TGTGCGGTGACTCCCCCGGGGCATACCAGGGCCTACGAGCAGTACTTC. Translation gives CAVTPPGHTRAYEQYF.

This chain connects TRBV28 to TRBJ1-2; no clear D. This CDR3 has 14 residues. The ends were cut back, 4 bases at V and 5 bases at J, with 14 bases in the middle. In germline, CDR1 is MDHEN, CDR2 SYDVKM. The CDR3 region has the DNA TGTGCCAGCAGTTCAATACCGGGTCTGTATGGCTACACCTTC. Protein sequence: CASSSIPGLYGYTF.

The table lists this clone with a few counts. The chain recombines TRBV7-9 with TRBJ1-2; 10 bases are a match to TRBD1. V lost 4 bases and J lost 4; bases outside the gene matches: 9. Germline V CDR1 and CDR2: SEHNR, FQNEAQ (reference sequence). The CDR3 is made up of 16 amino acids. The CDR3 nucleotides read TGTGCCAGCAGCTCTCAGAGACAGGGGGCGATCTATGGCTACACCTTC. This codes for CASSSQRQGAIYGYTF.

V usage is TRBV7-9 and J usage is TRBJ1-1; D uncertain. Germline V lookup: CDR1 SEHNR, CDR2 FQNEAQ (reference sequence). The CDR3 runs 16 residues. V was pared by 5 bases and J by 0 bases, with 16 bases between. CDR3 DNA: TGTGCCAGCAGCCCCCCTGTTTGGAACATGAACACTGAAGCTTTCTTT. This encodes CASSPPVWNMNTEAFF.

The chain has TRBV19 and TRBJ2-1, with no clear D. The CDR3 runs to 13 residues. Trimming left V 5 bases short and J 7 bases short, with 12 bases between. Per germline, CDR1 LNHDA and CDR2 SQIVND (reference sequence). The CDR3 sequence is CASSWSGINEQFF. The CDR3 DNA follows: TGTGCCAGTAGTTGGTCAGGTATAAATGAGCAGTTCTTC.

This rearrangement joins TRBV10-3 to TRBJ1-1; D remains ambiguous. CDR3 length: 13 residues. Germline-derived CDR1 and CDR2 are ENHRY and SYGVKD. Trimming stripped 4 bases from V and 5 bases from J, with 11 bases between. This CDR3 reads CAISVEGNTEAFF. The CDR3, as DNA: TGTGCCATCAGTGTGGAAGGTAATACTGAAGCTTTCTTT.